This T cell receptor beta chain appears in the sequencing data of a study of response to subunit inactivated influenza vaccine. Findings and caveats of the study: Authors suggested that a seasonal influenza vaccination recruits few new T cells each time.

Comments on this clonotype: Its antigen is as yet unknown.

This CDR3 region has 13 residues. Trimming cost V 3 bases and J 4 bases, with 9 bases left between them. The germline gives CDR1 ENHRY, CDR2 SYGVKD. TCRdb itself ran the RT-PCR reads through MiXCR, one entry per CDR3 protein. Of a few hundred thousand distinct CDR3 sequences listed, about 15% were seen once; the top ten hold around 10%. The sequencing used PBMCs from blood, collected 11 to 12 days after vaccination. The V call is TRBV10-3, the J call TRBJ1-2; D is unresolved. The receptor's source is a man in his fifties who received an inactivated influenza vaccine. The CDR3, as DNA: TGTGCCATCAGTGATGGAGGTGGCTATGGCTACACCTTC. Protein sequence: CAISDGGGYGYTF.